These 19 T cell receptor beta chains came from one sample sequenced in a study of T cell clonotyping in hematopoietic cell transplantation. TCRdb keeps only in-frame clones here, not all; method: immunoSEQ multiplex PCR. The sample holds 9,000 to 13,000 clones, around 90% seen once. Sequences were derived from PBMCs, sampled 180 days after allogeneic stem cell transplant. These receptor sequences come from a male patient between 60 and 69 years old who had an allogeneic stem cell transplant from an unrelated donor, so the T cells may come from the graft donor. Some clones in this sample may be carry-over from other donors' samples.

The CDR3 DNA sequence: TGTGCCAGCAGTTACCGGGGGGCGGTAACGTTGGGCTACACCTTC. It codes for CASSYRGAVTLGYTF. The V and J genes are TRBV6-6 and TRBJ1-2, with D tentatively TRBD1 (6 bases). V was shortened by 2 bases and J by 8 bases, with 18 bases between the two germline ends. This CDR3 comprises 15 residues. Per germline, CDR1 MNHNY and CDR2 SVGAGI (reference sequence).

The CDR3 spells CASSEYRGLNTEAFF. The CDR3 bases are TGTGCCAGCAGTGAATACAGGGGACTGAACACTGAAGCTTTCTTT. J is TRBJ1-1 and V is TRBV2; 7 bases agree with TRBD1. The germline gives CDR1 SNHLY, CDR2 FYNNEI. Germline trimming cut 2 bases from V and 0 bases from J; bases unmatched to any gene: 3. The CDR3 length is 15 residues.

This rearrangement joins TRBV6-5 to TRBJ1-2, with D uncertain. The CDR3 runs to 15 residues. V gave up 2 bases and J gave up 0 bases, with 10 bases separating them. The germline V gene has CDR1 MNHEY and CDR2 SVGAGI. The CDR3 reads CASSYGGVANYGYTF. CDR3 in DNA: TGTGCCAGCAGTTACGGTGGGGTAGCTAACTATGGCTACACCTTC.

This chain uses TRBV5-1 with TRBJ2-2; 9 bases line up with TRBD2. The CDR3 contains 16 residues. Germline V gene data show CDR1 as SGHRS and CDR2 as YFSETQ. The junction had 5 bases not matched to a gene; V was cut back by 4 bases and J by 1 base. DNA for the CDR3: TGCGCCAGCAGCGAAATACTAGCGGGGAACACCGGGGAGCTGTTTTTT. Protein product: CASSEILAGNTGELFF.

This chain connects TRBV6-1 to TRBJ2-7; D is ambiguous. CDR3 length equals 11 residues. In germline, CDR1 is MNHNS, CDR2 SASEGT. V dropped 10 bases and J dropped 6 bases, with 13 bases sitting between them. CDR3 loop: CATSWVREQYF. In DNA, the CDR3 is TGTGCCACTTCTTGGGTCCGCGAGCAGTACTTC.

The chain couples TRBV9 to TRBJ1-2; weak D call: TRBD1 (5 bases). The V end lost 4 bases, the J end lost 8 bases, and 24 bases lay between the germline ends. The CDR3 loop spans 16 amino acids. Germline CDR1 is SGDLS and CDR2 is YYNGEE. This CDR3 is CASSPSPGPTTEGYTF. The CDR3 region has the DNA TGTGCCAGCAGCCCAAGTCCGGGACCGACTACGGAGGGCTACACCTTC. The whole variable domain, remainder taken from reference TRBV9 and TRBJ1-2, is DSGVTQTPKHLITATGQRVTLRCSPRSGDLSVYWYQQSLDQGLQFLIQYYNGEERAKGNILERFSAQQFPDLHSELNLSSLELGDSALYFCASSPSPGPTTEGYTFGSGTRLTVV.

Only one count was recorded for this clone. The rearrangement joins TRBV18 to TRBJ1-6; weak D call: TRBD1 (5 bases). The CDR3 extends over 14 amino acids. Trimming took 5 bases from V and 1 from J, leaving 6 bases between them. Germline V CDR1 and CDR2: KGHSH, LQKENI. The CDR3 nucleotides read TGTGCCAGCTCAGGGGGTTCCTATAATTCACCCCTCCACTTT. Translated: CASSGGSYNSPLHF.

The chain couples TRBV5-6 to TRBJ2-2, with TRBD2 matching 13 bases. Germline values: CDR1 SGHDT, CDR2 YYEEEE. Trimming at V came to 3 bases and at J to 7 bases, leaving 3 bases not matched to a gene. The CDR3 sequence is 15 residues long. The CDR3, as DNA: TGTGCCAGCAGCTCCGGACTAGCGGGGGTCGGGGAGCTGTTTTTT. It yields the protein CASSSGLAGVGELFF.

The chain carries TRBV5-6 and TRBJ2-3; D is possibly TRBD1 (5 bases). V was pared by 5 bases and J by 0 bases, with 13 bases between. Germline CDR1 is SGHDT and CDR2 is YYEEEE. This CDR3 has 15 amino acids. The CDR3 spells CASRPWGRSTDTQYF. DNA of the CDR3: TGTGCCAGCAGGCCTTGGGGCAGAAGCACAGATACGCAGTATTTT. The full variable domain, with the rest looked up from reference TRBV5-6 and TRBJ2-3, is DAGVTQSPTHLIKTRGQQVTLRCSPKSGHDTVSWYQQALGQGPQFIFQYYEEEERQRGNFPDRFSGHQFPNYSSELNVNALLLGDSALYLCASRPWGRSTDTQYFGPGTRLTVL.

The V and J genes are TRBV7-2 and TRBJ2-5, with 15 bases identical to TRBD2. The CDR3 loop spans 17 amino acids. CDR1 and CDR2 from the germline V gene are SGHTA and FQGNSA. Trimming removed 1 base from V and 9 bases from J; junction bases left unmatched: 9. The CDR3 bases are TGTGCCAGCAGCTTAGTTTGGACTAGCGGGGGGGGCCAGGCCCAGTACTTC. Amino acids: CASSLVWTSGGGQAQYF.

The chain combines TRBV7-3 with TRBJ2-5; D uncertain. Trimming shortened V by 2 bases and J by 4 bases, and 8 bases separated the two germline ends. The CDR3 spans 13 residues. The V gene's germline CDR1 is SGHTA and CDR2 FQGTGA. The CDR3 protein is CASSLGPGETQYF. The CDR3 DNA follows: TGTGCCAGCAGCTTAGGGCCCGGAGAGACCCAGTACTTC.

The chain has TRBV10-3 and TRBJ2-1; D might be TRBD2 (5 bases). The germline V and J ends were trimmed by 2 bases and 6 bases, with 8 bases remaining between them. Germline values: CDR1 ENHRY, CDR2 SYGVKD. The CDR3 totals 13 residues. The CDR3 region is CAISEVRGNEQFF. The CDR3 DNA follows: TGTGCCATCAGTGAGGTACGGGGCAATGAGCAGTTCTTC.

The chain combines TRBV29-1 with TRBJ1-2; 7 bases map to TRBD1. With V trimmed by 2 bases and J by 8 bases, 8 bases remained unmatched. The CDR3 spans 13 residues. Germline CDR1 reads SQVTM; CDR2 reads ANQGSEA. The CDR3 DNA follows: TGCAGCGTTGAATCAGTATCCAGGGGGGGCTACACCTTC. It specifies CSVESVSRGGYTF.

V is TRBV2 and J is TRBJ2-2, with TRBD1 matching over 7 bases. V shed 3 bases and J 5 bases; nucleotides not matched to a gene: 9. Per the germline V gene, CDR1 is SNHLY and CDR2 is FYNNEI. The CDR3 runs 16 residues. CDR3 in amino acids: CASSDGPGQPTGELFF. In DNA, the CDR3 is TGTGCCAGCAGTGATGGTCCGGGACAGCCTACCGGGGAGCTGTTTTTT.

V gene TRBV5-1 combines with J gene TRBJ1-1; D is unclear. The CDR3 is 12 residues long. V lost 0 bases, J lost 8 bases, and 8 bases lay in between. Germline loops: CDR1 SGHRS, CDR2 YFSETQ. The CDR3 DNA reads TGCGCCAGCAGCTTGGACGGGATGGAAGCTTTCTTT. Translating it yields CASSLDGMEAFF.

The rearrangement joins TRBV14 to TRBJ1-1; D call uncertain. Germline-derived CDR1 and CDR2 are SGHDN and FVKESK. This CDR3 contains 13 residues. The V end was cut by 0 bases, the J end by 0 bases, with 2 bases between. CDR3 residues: CASSQELNTEAFF. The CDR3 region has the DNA TGTGCCAGCAGCCAAGAGTTGAACACTGAAGCTTTCTTT.

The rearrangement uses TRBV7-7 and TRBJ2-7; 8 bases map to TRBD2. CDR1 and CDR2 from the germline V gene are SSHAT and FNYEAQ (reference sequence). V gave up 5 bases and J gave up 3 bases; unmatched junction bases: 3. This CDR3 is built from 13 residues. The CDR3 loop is CASSPGTSYEQYF. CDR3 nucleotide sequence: TGTGCCAGCAGCCCCGGGACTAGCTACGAGCAGTACTTC.

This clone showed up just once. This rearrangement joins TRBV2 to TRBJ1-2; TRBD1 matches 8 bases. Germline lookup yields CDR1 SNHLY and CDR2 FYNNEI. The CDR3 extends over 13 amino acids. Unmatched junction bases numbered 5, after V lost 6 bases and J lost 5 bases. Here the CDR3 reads CASRDRVGYGYTF. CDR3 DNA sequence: TGTGCCAGCAGGGACAGGGTAGGGTATGGCTACACCTTC.

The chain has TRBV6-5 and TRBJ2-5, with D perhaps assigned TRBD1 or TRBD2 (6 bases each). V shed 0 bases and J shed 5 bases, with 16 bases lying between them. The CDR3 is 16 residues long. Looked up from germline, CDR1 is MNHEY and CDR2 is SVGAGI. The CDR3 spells CASSYSSYRAGETQYF. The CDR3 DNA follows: TGTGCCAGCAGTTACTCGAGTTACAGGGCGGGGGAGACCCAGTACTTC.